Below, 10 T cell receptor beta chains from the same sample are listed, as sequenced in a study of blood T cell repertoires in COVID-19. Profiled with immunoSEQ multiplex PCR; TCRdb holds only in-frame clones, not every one. The data hold a few hundred thousand clones, with roughly 90% observed a single time. Material for sequencing was PBMCs or T cells enriched from blood (not recorded which). The receptors were gathered from a woman in her 30s who had recovered from COVID-19.

This chain joins TRBV27 and TRBJ1-1; D unclear. Deletions cut 7 bases from V and 6 bases from J, with 9 bases between. Looked up from germline, CDR1 is MNHEY and CDR2 is SMNVEV (reference sequence). The CDR3 is 11 residues long. The CDR3 protein is CASKAGSEAFF. The CDR3 nucleotides read TGTGCCAGCAAGGCGGGCTCTGAAGCTTTCTTT.

This rearrangement joins TRBV2 to TRBJ1-4, with a tentative D call TRBD1 (6 bases). The CDR3 runs 13 residues. Trimming took off 7 bases at V and 8 bases at J, with 14 bases between the two ends. Germline V gene data show CDR1 as SNHLY and CDR2 as FYNNEI. Written as DNA, the CDR3 is TGTGCCAGCATTGCAGGGGTAGACGAAAAACTGTTTTTT. Its protein product is CASIAGVDEKLFF.

Only one count was recorded for this clone. This chain connects TRBV2 to TRBJ1-5, with D possibly matching TRBD1 (6 bases). CDR3 size: 13 residues. The V and J ends lost 7 bases and 7 bases respectively, with 14 bases between them. CDR1 SNHLY and CDR2 FYNNEI come from the germline V gene. CDR3 amino acids: CASNGGGGQPQHF. The DNA of the CDR3 is TGTGCCAGCAATGGGGGCGGCGGCCAGCCCCAGCATTTT.

The J gene is TRBJ2-7, the V gene TRBV30; a possible D gene is TRBD2 (6 bases). The germline V gene encodes CDR1 GTSNPN and CDR2 SVGIG (reference sequence). The CDR3 contains 11 residues. V gave up 5 bases and J gave up 9 bases, with 14 bases separating them. The CDR3, as DNA: TGTGCCTGGGCACGGTCGGGGGTGCAGTACTTC. The encoded protein is CAWARSGVQYF.

The chain is built from TRBV9 and TRBJ2-1, with D perhaps TRBD2 (6 bases). This CDR3 region has 13 residues. In germline, CDR1 is SGDLS, CDR2 YYNGEE. Trimming removed 7 bases from V and 4 bases from J, with 12 bases in between. The CDR3 coding sequence is TGTGCCAGCGGCGCGGGATTGTACAATGAGCAGTTCTTC. Its translation: CASGAGLYNEQFF.

The chain is built from TRBV29-1 and TRBJ1-2; 7 nucleotides agree with TRBD1. The ends lost 4 bases at V and 6 bases at J; junction bases unmatched: 8. This CDR3 spans 13 amino acids. Germline CDR1 is SQVTM and CDR2 is ANQGSEA. DNA for the CDR3: TGCAGCGTTGCCTTGGGACAGACCCATGGCTACACCTTC. This codes for CSVALGQTHGYTF.

This chain connects TRBV28 to TRBJ2-7; weak D call: TRBD1 (6 bases). Germline CDR1 and CDR2: MDHEN and SYDVKM. This CDR3 has 16 amino acids. V was trimmed by 5 bases and J by 2 bases, leaving 19 bases between them. The CDR3 loop reads CASSQPTGWKTYEQYF. CDR3 bases: TGTGCCAGCAGTCAACCTACAGGGTGGAAGACCTACGAGCAGTACTTC.

This chain links TRBV9 with TRBJ2-1; 8 bases are shared with TRBD1. Germline loops: CDR1 SGDLS, CDR2 YYNGEE. J lost 4 bases, V lost 4 bases, and 7 bases had no gene match. This CDR3 comprises 15 residues. The CDR3 loop is CASSPGTGFYNEQFF. The CDR3 DNA sequence: TGTGCCAGCAGCCCCGGGACAGGATTTTACAATGAGCAGTTCTTC. The full variable domain, with the rest looked up from reference TRBV9 and TRBJ2-1, is DSGVTQTPKHLITATGQRVTLRCSPRSGDLSVYWYQQSLDQGLQFLIQYYNGEERAKGNILERFSAQQFPDLHSELNLSSLELGDSALYFCASSPGTGFYNEQFFGPGTRLTVL.

The chain couples TRBV30 to TRBJ1-1; D gene unclear. CDR1 is GTSNPN, CDR2 SVGIG, per germline (reference sequence). The CDR3 runs 14 residues. With 0 bases removed from V and 2 bases from J, the gap between germline ends came to 10 bases. CDR3 in amino acids: CAWSVGTANTEAFF. The DNA for the CDR3 is TGTGCCTGGAGTGTCGGAACAGCCAACACTGAAGCTTTCTTT.

This clone was detected once. The chain has TRBV4-1 and TRBJ2-2; TRBD1 agrees at 11 bases. Trimming cost V 5 bases and J 4 bases; bases outside gene matches: 3. Germline values: CDR1 MGHRA, CDR2 YSYEKL. The CDR3 covers 15 residues. This CDR3 reads CASSGTGGRTGELFF. In nucleotides, the CDR3 is TGCGCCAGCAGCGGGACAGGGGGTCGCACCGGGGAGCTGTTTTTT.